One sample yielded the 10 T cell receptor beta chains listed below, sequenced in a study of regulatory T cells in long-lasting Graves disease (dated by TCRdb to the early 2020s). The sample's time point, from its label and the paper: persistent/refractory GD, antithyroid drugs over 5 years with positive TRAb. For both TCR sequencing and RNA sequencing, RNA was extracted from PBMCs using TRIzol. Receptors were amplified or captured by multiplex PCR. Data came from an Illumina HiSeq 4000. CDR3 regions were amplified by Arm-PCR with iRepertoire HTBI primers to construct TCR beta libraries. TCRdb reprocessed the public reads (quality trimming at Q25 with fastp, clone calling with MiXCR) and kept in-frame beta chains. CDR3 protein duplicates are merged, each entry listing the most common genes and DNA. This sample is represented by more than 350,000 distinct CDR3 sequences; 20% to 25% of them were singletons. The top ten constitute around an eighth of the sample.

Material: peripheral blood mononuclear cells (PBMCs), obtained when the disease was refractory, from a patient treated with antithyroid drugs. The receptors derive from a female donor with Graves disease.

The CDR3 region is CATSDSPEETQYF. The DNA of the CDR3 is TGTGCCACCAGTGATTCCCCAGAAGAGACCCAGTACTTC. This chain uses TRBV24-1 with TRBJ2-5; D remains unclear. The V gene lost 2 bases and the J gene lost 3 bases, with 6 bases spanning the gap. In germline, CDR1 is KGHDR, CDR2 SFDVKD. The CDR3 totals 13 residues.

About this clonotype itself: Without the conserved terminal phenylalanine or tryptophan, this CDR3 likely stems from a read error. In nucleotides, the CDR3 is TGCAGCGCCATTGGTCAGGAGACCGAAGCTTTCTCT. This encodes CSAIGQETEAFS. The gene calls are TRBV29-1 and TRBJ1-1, with no clear D. Trimming took off 7 bases at V and 8 bases at J, with 17 bases between the two ends. Germline V gene lookup returns CDR1 SQVTM and CDR2 ANQGSEA. The length of the CDR3 is 12 residues.

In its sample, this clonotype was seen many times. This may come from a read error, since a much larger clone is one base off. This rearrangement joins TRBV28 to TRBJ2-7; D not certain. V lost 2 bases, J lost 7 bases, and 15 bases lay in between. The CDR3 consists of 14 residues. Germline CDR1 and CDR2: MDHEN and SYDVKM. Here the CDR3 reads CASSLQETLGEQYF. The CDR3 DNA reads TGTGCCAGCAGTTTACAGGAGACCCTCGGAGAGCAGTACTTC.

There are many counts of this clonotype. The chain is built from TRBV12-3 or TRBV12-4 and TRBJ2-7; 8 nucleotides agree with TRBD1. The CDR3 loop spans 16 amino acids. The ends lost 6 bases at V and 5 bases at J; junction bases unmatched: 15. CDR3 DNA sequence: TGTGCCAGCAGGCGACAGGGGCGTTCCCCCGTCGACGAGCAGTACTTC. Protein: CASRRQGRSPVDEQYF.

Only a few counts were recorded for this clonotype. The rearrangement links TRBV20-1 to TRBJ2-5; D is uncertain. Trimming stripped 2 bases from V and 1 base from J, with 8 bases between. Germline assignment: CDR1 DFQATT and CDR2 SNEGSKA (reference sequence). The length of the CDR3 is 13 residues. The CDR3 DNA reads TGCAGTGCTAGATTCGAACTCCAAGAGACCCAGTACTTC. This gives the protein CSARFELQETQYF.

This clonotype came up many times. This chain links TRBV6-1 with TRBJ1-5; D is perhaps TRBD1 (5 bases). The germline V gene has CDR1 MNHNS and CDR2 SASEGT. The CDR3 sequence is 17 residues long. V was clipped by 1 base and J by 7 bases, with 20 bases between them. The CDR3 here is CASSEGHRGSTRQPQHF. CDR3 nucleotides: TGTGCCAGCAGTGAAGGGCACCGGGGGTCTACGAGGCAGCCCCAGCATTTT.

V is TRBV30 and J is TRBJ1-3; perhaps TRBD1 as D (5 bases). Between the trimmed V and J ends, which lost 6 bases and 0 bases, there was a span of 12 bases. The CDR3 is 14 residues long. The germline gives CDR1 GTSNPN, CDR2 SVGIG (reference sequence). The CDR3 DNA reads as TGTGCCTGTACCCAGGGAACCTCTGGAAACACCATATATTTT. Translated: CACTQGTSGNTIYF.

The CDR3, as DNA: TGTGCCAGCAGACCTCGGGACGGGGGGATTGGAAACACCATATATTTT. Translated, it gives CASRPRDGGIGNTIYF. The chain is built from TRBV28 and TRBJ1-3, with D possibly matching TRBD1 (5 bases). V lost 6 bases to trimming and J lost 3 bases, with 18 bases between them. This CDR3 is 16 amino acids long. Germline values: CDR1 MDHEN, CDR2 SYDVKM.

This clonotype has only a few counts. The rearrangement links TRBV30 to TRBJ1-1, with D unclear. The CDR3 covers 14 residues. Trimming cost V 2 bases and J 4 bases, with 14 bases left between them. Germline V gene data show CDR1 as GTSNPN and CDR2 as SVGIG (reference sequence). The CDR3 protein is CAWSQLDRVTEAFF. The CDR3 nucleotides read TGTGCCTGGAGTCAGTTGGATCGGGTCACTGAAGCTTTCTTT.

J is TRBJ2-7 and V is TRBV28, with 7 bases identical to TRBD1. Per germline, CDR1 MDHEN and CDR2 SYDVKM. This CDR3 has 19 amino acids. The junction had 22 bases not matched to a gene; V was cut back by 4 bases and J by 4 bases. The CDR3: CASSSSPRTGHRLFYEQYF. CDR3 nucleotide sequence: TGTGCCAGCAGTTCTTCCCCCAGGACAGGCCATCGACTTTTTTACGAGCAGTACTTC.